This TCR beta chain is drawn from a study of beta chain features in type 1 diabetes. The entirety of the isolated RNA underwent reverse transcription, so expressed TCRB transcripts were sequenced. Data came from immunoSEQ multiplex PCR; TCRdb stores just in-frame clones and leaves some out. Altogether under 950,000 clones are present, roughly a sixth being singletons, with the ten largest covering about 0.02%. The CDR3 has 12 residues. The germline V gene encodes CDR1 SGHDT and CDR2 YYEEEE. Trimming left V 1 base short and J 8 bases short, with 10 bases between. Purity above 95% was achieved in all sorted populations.

The receptor's source is a woman between 18 and 29 years old in good health. Sample: naive CD4+ T cells from blood. The chain has TRBV5-6 and TRBJ2-7; D unresolved. The CDR3 loop is CASSLTPFQQYF. CDR3 bases: TGTGCCAGCAGCTTGACCCCGTTCCAGCAGTACTTC.